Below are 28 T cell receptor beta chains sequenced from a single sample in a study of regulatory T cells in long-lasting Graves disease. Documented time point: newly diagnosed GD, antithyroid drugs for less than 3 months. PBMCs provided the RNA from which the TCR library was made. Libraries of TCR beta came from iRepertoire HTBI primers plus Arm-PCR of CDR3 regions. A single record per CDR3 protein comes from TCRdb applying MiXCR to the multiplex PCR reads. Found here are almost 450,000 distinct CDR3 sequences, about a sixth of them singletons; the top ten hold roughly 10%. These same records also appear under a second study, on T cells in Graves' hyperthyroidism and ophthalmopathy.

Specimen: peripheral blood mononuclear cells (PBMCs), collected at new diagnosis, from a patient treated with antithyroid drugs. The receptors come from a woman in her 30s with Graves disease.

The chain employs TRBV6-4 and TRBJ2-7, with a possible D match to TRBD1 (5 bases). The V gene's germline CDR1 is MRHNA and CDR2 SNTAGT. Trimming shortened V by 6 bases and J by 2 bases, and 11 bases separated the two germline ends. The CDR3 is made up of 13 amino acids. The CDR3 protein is CASSMDITYEQYF. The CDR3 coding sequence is TGTGCCAGCAGCATGGACATTACCTACGAGCAGTACTTC.

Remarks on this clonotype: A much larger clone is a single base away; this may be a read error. The CDR3 loop is CASSYGDESYEQYF. CDR3 sequence (DNA): TGTGCCAGCAGTTACGGAGACGAATCCTACGAGCAGTACTTC. The chain has TRBV6-9 and TRBJ2-7; no definite D call. CDR1 and CDR2 from the germline V gene are MNHGY and SVAAGI. The ends were cut back, 3 bases at V and 1 base at J, with 10 bases in the middle. The CDR3 covers 14 residues.

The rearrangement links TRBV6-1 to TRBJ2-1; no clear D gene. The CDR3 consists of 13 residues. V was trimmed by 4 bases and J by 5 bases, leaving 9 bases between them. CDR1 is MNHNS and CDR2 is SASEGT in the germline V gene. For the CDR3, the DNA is TGTGCCAGCAGTGCGGGCAGGAACAATGAGCAGTTCTTC. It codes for CASSAGRNNEQFF.

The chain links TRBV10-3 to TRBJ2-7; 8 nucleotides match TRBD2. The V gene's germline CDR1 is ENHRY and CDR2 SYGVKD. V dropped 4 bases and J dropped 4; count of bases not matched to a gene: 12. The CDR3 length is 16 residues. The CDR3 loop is CAISVRADGGEYEQYF. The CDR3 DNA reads TGTGCCATCAGTGTCCGAGCGGACGGGGGGGAGTACGAGCAGTACTTC.

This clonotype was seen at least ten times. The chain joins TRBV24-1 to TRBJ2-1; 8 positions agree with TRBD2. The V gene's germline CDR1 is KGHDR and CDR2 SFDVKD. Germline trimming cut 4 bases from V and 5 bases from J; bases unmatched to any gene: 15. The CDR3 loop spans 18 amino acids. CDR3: CATSDTIQSGSTHNEQFF. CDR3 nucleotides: TGTGCCACCAGTGACACGATCCAAAGCGGGAGCACCCACAATGAGCAGTTCTTC.

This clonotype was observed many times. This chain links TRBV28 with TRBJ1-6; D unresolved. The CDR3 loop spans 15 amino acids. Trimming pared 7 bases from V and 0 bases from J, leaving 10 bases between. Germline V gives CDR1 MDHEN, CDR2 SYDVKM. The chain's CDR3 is CASIGRSSYNSPLHF. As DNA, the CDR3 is TGTGCCAGCATCGGGAGGAGCTCCTATAATTCACCCCTCCACTTT.

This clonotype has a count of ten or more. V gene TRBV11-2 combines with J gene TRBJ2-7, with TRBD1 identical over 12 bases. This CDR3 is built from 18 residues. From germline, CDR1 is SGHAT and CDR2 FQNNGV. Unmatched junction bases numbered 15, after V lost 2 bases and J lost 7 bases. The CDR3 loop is CASSLFGLGQGALGEQYF. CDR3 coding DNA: TGTGCCAGCAGCTTATTTGGCCTGGGACAGGGGGCCCTCGGGGAGCAGTACTTC.

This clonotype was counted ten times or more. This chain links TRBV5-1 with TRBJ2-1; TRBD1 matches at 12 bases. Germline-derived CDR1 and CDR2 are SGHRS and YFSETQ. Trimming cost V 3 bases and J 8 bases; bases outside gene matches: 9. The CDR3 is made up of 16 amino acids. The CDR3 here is CASSSRGQGAFDEQFF. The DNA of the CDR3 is TGCGCCAGCAGCTCCCGGGGACAGGGGGCTTTCGATGAGCAGTTCTTC.

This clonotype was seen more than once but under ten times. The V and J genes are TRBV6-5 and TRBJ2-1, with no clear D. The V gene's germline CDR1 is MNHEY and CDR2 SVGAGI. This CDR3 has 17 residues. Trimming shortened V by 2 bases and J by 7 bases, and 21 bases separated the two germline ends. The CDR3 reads CASSYTPLGSTRNEQFF. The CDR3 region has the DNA TGTGCCAGCAGTTACACGCCTCTGGGCAGCACCCGGAATGAGCAGTTCTTC.

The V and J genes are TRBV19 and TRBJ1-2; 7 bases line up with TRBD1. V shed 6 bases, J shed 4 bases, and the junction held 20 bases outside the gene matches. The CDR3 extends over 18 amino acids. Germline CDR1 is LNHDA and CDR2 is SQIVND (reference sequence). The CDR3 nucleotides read TGTGCCAGTAGACCTACAGGGACAGAAATCCGGGCCGCCTATGGCTACACCTTC. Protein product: CASRPTGTEIRAAYGYTF.

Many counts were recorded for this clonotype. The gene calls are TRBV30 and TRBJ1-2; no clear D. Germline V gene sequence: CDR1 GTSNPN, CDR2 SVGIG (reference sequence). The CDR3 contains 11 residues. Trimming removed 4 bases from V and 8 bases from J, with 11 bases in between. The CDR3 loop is CAWKGSEGYTF. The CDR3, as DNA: TGTGCCTGGAAGGGATCTGAGGGCTACACCTTC.

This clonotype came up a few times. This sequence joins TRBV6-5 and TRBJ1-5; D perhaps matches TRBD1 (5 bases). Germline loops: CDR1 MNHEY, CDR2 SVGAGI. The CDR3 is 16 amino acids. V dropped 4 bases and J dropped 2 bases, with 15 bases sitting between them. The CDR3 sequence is CASSSGLGQGNQPQHF. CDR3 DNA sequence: TGTGCCAGCAGTTCGGGGCTGGGGCAGGGCAATCAGCCCCAGCATTTT.

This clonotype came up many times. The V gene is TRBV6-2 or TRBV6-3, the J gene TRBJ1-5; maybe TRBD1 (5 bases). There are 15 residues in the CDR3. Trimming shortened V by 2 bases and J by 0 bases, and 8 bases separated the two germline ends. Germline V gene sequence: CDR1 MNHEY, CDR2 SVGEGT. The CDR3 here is CASSYRGYSNQPQHF. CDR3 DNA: TGTGCCAGCAGTTACAGGGGATATAGCAATCAGCCCCAGCATTTT.

CDR3 residues: CSARVGEVGNTIYF. CDR3 nucleotide sequence: TGCAGTGCTAGAGTGGGGGAGGTCGGAAACACCATATATTTT. J is TRBJ1-3 and V is TRBV20-1; a possible D gene is TRBD1 (5 bases). The CDR3 runs 14 residues. CDR1 and CDR2 from the germline V gene are DFQATT and SNEGSKA (reference sequence). Trimming left V 1 base short and J 4 bases short, with 11 bases between.

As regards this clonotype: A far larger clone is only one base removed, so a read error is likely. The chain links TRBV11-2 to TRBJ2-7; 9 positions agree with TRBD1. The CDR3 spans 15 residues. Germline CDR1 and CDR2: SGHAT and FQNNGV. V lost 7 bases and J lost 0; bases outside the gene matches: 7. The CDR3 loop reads CASTEGDRVSYEQYF. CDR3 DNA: TGTGCCAGCACCGAAGGGGACAGGGTCTCCTACGAGCAGTACTTC.

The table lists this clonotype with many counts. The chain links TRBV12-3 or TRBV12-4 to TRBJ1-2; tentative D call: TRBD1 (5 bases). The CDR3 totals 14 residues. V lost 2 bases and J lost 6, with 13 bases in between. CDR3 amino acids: CASSLRGNADGYTF. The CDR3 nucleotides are TGTGCCAGCAGTTTAAGGGGAAACGCGGATGGCTACACCTTC.

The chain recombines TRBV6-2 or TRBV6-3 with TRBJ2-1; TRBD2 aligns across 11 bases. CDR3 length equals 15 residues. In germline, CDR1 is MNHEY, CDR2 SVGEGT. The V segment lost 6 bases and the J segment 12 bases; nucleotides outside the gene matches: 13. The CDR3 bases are TGTGCCAGCAGGACAGCGACTAGCGGGGACCCTAGGCAGTTCTTC. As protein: CASRTATSGDPRQFF.

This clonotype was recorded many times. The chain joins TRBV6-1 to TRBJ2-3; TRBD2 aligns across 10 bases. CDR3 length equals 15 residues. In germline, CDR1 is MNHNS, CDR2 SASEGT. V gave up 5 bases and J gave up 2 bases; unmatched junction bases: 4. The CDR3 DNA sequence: TGTGCCAGCAGTAGACTAGCGGGTATCACAGATACGCAGTATTTT. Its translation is CASSRLAGITDTQYF.

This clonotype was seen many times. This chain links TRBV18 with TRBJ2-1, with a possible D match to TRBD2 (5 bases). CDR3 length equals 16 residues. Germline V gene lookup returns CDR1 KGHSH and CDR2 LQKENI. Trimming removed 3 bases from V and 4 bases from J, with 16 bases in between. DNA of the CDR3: TGTGCCAGCTCACCGCGTACTAGTTTCGATTACAATGAGCAGTTCTTC. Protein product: CASSPRTSFDYNEQFF.

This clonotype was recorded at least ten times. The CDR3 DNA reads TGTGCCAGCAGCCCAGGGGTTAGCAATCAGCCCCAGCATTTT. This gives the protein CASSPGVSNQPQHF. J is TRBJ1-5 and V is TRBV18, with D perhaps TRBD1 (6 bases). V was trimmed by 8 bases and J by 0 bases, leaving 11 bases between them. The CDR3 sequence is 14 residues long. Germline V gene data show CDR1 as KGHSH and CDR2 as LQKENI.

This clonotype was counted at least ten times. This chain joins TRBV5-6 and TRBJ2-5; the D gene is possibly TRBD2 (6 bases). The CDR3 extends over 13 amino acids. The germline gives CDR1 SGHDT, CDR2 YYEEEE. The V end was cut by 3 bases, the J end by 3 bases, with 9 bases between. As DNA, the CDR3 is TGTGCCAGCAGCTGGGGACTTAAAGAGACCCAGTACTTC. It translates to CASSWGLKETQYF.

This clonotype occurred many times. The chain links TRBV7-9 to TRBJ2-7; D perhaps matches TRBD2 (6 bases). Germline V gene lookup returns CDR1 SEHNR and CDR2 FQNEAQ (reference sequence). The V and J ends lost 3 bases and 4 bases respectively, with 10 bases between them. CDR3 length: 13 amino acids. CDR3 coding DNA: TGTGCCAGCAGCTTTCCCCGGGGGTACGAGCAGTACTTC. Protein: CASSFPRGYEQYF. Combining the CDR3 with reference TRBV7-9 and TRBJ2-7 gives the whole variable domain DTGVSQNPRHKITKRGQNVTFRCDPISEHNRLYWYRQTLGQGPEFLTYFQNEAQLEKSRLLSDRFSAERPKGSFSTLEIQRTEQGDSAMYLCASSFPRGYEQYFGPGTRLTVT.

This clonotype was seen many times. In DNA form, the CDR3 reads TGTGCCAGCACCGCGGTGGGGTCGAATGAAAAACTGTTTTTT. It translates to CASTAVGSNEKLFF. The chain has TRBV12-3 or TRBV12-4 and TRBJ1-4, with unresolved D. V was cut by 7 bases and J by 5 bases, with 14 bases left in between. This CDR3 has 14 residues.

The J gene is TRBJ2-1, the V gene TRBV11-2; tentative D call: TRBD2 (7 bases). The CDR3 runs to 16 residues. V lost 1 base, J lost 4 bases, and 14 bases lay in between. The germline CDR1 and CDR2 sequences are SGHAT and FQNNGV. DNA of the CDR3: TGTGCCAGCAGCTTAGGGGGGGGGCGACCTTACAATGAGCAGTTCTTC. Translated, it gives CASSLGGGRPYNEQFF.

CDR3 in amino acids: CSARPPLAGDQYRTDTQYF. CDR3 nucleotides: TGCAGTGCTAGACCTCCTCTAGCGGGAGATCAATATAGGACAGATACGCAGTATTTT. The genes are TRBV20-1 and TRBJ2-3; 10 bases line up with TRBD2. V was pared by 2 bases and J by 3 bases, with 17 bases of the junction left unmatched. The CDR3 totals 19 residues. Looked up from germline, CDR1 is DFQATT and CDR2 is SNEGSKA (reference sequence).

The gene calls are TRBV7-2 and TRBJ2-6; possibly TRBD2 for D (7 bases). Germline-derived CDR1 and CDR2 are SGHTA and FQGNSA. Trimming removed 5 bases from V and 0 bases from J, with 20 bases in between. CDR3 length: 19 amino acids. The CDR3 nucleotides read TGTGCCAGCAGCCGACCGGCGGGGGCAGTAACCTCTGGGGCCAACGTCCTGACTTTC. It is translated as CASSRPAGAVTSGANVLTF. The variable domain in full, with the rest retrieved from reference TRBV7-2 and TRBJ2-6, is GAGVSQSPSNKVTEKGKDVELRCDPISGHTALYWYRQSLGQGLEFLIYFQGNSAPDKSGLPSDRFSAERTGGSVSTLTIQRTQQEDSAVYLCASSRPAGAVTSGANVLTFGAGSRLTVL.

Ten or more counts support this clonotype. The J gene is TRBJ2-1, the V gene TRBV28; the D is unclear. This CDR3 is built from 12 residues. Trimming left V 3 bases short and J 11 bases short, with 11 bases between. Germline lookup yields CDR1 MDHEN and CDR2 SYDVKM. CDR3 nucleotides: TGTGCCAGCAGTTTTATGGGCTCTAAGCAGTTCTTC. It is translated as CASSFMGSKQFF.

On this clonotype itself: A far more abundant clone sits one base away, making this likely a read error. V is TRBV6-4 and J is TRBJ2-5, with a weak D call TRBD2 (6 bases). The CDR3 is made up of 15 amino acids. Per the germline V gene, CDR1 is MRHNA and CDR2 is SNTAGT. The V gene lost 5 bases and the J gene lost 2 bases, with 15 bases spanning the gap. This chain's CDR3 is CASSYLIGGQETQYF. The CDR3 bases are TGTGCCAGCAGTTACTTAATCGGAGGGCAAGAGACCCAGTACTTC.